The clone carrying this T cell receptor beta chain has a single count. The data were taken from a study of control samples from healthy donors and cancer patients. The V end was cut by 2 bases, the J end by 5 bases, with 15 bases between. The V gene's germline CDR1 is SQVTM and CDR2 ANQGSEA. The CDR3 is 15 amino acids. The assay was immunoSEQ multiplex PCR, and TCRdb's table has in-frame clones only and misses some. The table includes roughly 40,000 clones, around four fifths detected once. Material: blood. This chain connects TRBV29-1 to TRBJ2-2, with a weak D call TRBD2 (6 bases). This TCR derives from a man in his 60s in good health. The CDR3 sequence: CSVELWDSRTGELFF. CDR3 in DNA: TGCAGCGTTGAACTGTGGGACTCCCGTACCGGGGAGCTGTTTTTT.